This T cell receptor beta chain was sequenced in a study of CD4 T cells in relation to SARS-CoV-2 and coronaviruses. The wider study: ViraFEST: approximately 10-day antigen culture of PBMCs, then TCR beta CDR3 sequencing.

Study results and limitations: No donor gave both pre-pandemic and post-infection samples.

Libraries were prepared by immunoSEQ multiplex PCR; TCRdb keeps only in-frame clonotypes and omits some of them. The table lists about 21,000 clones, more than 60% of them singletons. Remarks on this clone: Antigen unknown.

Before the COVID-19 pandemic, during about 2011-2019, CD4+ T cells were taken from unexposed donors. After 10 to 11 days of culture, CD4+ T cells were isolated. CDR1 and CDR2 from the germline V gene are LGHDT and YNNKEL (reference sequence). V was pared by 4 bases and J by 5 bases, with 24 bases between. This CDR3 is built from 17 residues. J is TRBJ2-7 and V is TRBV3-1 (or the pseudogene TRBV3-2); D perhaps matches TRBD1 (6 bases). Specimen: CD4+ T cells from PBMCs, cultured in vitro. This receptor was identified in a human donor in good health. CDR3 sequence (DNA): TGTGCCAGCAGCCGGGGACATTCTTTGCCCTATGTGGACGAGCAGTACTTC. This sequence encodes CASSRGHSLPYVDEQYF.